Presented here are 10 T cell receptor beta chains from one specimen sequenced in a study of long-term antiretroviral therapy in people with HIV. The immunoSEQ assay was v3.0, run at survey level. Clones were read by immunoSEQ multiplex PCR, and TCRdb kept only the in-frame ones, dropping some. The data contain fewer than 15,000 clones, about 78% of them seen just once; the ten biggest clones take up around an eighth. The sample in question was unsorted PBMCs, obtained 1.3 years after starting antiretroviral therapy. The receptors were sampled from a woman younger than 35 with HIV.

J is TRBJ1-4 and V is TRBV6-5, with D perhaps matching TRBD1 (5 bases). Germline V gene sequence: CDR1 MNHEY, CDR2 SVGAGI. The CDR3 covers 14 residues. With 2 bases removed from V and 7 bases from J, the gap between germline ends came to 11 bases. CDR3 protein: CASSYGGTFEKLFF. CDR3 DNA sequence: TGTGCCAGCAGTTACGGCGGGACCTTTGAAAAACTGTTTTTT.

The chain has TRBV11-2 and TRBJ2-1; D is perhaps TRBD1 (5 bases). With 5 bases removed from V and 6 bases from J, the gap between germline ends came to 11 bases. The length of the CDR3 is 13 residues. Germline CDR1 reads SGHAT; CDR2 reads FQNNGV. CDR3 loop: CASSPDSFNEQFF. The CDR3 bases are TGTGCCAGCAGCCCTGACAGCTTCAATGAGCAGTTCTTC.

The rearrangement joins TRBV13 to TRBJ2-2, with D perhaps TRBD1 or TRBD2 (5 bases each). Per the germline V gene, CDR1 is PRHDT and CDR2 is FYEKMQ (reference sequence). The CDR3 totals 14 residues. V was pared by 0 bases and J by 6 bases, with 8 bases between. Written as DNA, the CDR3 is TGTGCCAGCAGCTTAGGGGGGACCTCCGGGGAGCTGTTTTTT. It yields the protein CASSLGGTSGELFF.

J is TRBJ1-1 and V is TRBV5-1, with TRBD1 matching over 8 bases. The CDR3 extends over 16 amino acids. Germline assignment: CDR1 SGHRS and CDR2 YFSETQ. V was pared by 0 bases and J by 4 bases, with 8 bases of the junction left unmatched. The CDR3 protein is CASSLAQGAPGTEAFF. The CDR3, as DNA: TGCGCCAGCAGCTTGGCTCAGGGGGCGCCCGGCACTGAAGCTTTCTTT.

The chain recombines TRBV11-2 with TRBJ2-7; D is ambiguous. V dropped 0 bases and J dropped 3 bases, with 12 bases sitting between them. This CDR3 has 15 amino acids. The germline V gene has CDR1 SGHAT and CDR2 FQNNGV. CDR3 sequence: CASSLDGVEYYEQYF. CDR3 DNA sequence: TGTGCCAGCAGCTTAGATGGGGTCGAATACTACGAGCAGTACTTC. Filled out from reference TRBV11-2 and TRBJ2-7, the complete variable domain reads EAGVAQSPRYKIIEKRQSVAFWCNPISGHATLYWYQQILGQGPKLLIQFQNNGVVDDSQLPKDRFSAERLKGVDSTLKIQPAKLEDSAVYLCASSLDGVEYYEQYFGPGTRLTVT.

V is TRBV5-1 and J is TRBJ2-5; 12 bases match TRBD2. This CDR3 contains 15 residues. V shed 3 bases, J shed 4 bases, and the junction held 4 bases outside the gene matches. Germline V lookup: CDR1 SGHRS, CDR2 YFSETQ. The CDR3, as DNA: TGCGCCAGCAGCTCCACGGGACTAGCGGGAGAGACCCAGTACTTC. As protein: CASSSTGLAGETQYF.

In its sample, this clone was seen once. DNA of the CDR3: TGTGCCAGCAGTTTACATGGGGCAGGCGCCTACGAGCAGTACTTC. It translates to CASSLHGAGAYEQYF. The gene calls are TRBV27 and TRBJ2-7; possible D gene TRBD1, 5 bases. The CDR3 loop spans 15 amino acids. The V end was cut by 2 bases, the J end by 2 bases, with 13 bases between. CDR1 and CDR2 (germline): MNHEY, SMNVEV (reference sequence).

This clone came up a few times. This chain links TRBV27 with TRBJ2-7; 8 nucleotides agree with TRBD2. Germline assignment: CDR1 MNHEY and CDR2 SMNVEV (reference sequence). The V and J ends lost 8 bases and 0 bases, in that order; junction bases with no gene match: 6. This CDR3 has 14 amino acids. The CDR3 protein is CASGPGLVSYEQYF. In DNA form, the CDR3 reads TGTGCCAGCGGACCGGGACTAGTCTCCTACGAGCAGTACTTC.

This sequence joins TRBV6-5 and TRBJ1-2; TRBD1 might be the D (5 bases). Germline CDR1 is MNHEY and CDR2 is SVGAGI. The CDR3 runs 14 residues. Deletions cut 2 bases from V and 4 bases from J, with 11 bases between. CDR3 region: CASSYDSSSYGYTF. Here the CDR3 DNA reads TGTGCCAGCAGTTACGACAGCTCCAGCTATGGCTACACCTTC.

This clone turned up a few times. The chain employs TRBV18 and TRBJ1-1; 9 bases fit TRBD1. The CDR3 is 16 residues long. V lost 3 bases, J lost 5 bases, and 10 bases stayed unmatched. CDR1 and CDR2 (germline): KGHSH, LQKENI. The CDR3 loop is CASSPRTGGDGTEAFF. In nucleotides, the CDR3 is TGTGCCAGCTCACCTCGAACAGGGGGCGATGGAACTGAAGCTTTCTTT.